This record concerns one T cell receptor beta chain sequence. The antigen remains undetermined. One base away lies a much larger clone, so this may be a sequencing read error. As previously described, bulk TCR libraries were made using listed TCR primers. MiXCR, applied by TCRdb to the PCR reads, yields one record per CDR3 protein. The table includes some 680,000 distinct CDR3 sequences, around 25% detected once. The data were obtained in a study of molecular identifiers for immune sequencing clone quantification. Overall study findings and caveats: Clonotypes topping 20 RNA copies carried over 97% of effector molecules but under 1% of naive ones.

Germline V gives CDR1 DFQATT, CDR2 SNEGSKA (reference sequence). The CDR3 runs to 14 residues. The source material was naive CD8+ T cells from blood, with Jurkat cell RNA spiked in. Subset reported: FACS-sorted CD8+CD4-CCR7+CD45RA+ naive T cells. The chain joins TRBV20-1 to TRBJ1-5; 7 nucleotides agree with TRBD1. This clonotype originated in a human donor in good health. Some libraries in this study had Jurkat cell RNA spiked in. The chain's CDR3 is CSAILDRVDQPPHF. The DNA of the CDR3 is TGCAGTGCTATCCTTGACAGGGTTGATCAGCCCCCGCATTTT.